This is a list of T cell receptor beta chains from one sample in a study of graft-versus-host responses after intestinal transplantation. Antigen specificity for these receptors is unknown. The table came from immunoSEQ multiplex PCR; TCRdb's copy has only in-frame clones and leaves some out. Counted here are around 87,000 clones, just under 95% occurring once; the ten biggest clones make up about 0.4%. The sample consisted of unstimulated CD8+ T cells sorted from spleen or lymph node cells, taken before transplant. The origin of the receptors is a human donor who was the organ donor for an intestinal transplant. Each CDR3 is given with its conserved first and last residue. Each record gives: V gene, J gene, D gene, clone size, CDR3 protein, CDR3 DNA. The D gene is left open where the match is weak. The size entry is marked missing in some rows and otherwise reads once, few, many or a size class.

>TRBV4-1|TRBJ2-1|TRBD2|-
CASSHPGGGLDEQFF
TGCGCCAGCAGCCATCCCGGCGGGGGGCTTGATGAGCAGTTCTTC
>TRBV5-4|TRBJ2-3|-|-
CASSKPGLRTDTQYF
TGTGCCAGCAGCAAGCCGGGACTGCGCACAGATACGCAGTATTTT
>TRBV28|TRBJ2-7|-|once
CASNRVATEQYF
TGTGCCAGCAACCGGGTCGCCACCGAGCAGTACTTC
>TRBV9|TRBJ1-2|-|-
CASSPRTVEGYTF
TGTGCCAGCAGCCCCAGGACAGTCGAAGGCTACACCTTC
>TRBV2|TRBJ2-7|TRBD1|once
CASSQDRLTYEQYF
TGTGCCAGCAGTCAGGACAGGCTGACCTACGAGCAGTACTTC
>TRBV9|TRBJ1-1|-|-
CASSPGGANTEAFF
TGTGCCAGCAGCCCCGGTGGGGCGAACACTGAAGCTTTCTTT
>TRBV6-4|TRBJ2-5|TRBD2|-
CASSRPKTSGGKTQYF
TGTGCCAGCAGTCGGCCCAAGACTAGCGGGGGAAAGACCCAGTACTTC
>TRBV27|TRBJ1-6|-|-
CASSLGRDSPLHF
TGTGCCAGCAGTTTAGGGAGGGATTCACCCCTCCACTTT
>TRBV19|TRBJ1-6|TRBD1|-
CASSKETGRIDSPLHF
TGTGCCAGTAGTAAGGAGACAGGGAGAATTGATTCACCCCTCCACTTT
>TRBV27|TRBJ2-7|TRBD1|-
CASSSRDRPIYEQYF
TGTGCCAGCAGCTCCCGGGACAGGCCTATCTACGAGCAGTACTTC
>TRBV4-2|TRBJ2-1|-|-
CASSQDGAGRSYNEQFF
TGTGCCAGCAGCCAAGATGGGGCAGGGAGGTCCTACAATGAGCAGTTCTTC
>TRBV30|TRBJ2-1|TRBD2|-
CAWSVPHGLAGGDEQFF
TGTGCCTGGAGTGTACCCCACGGCCTAGCGGGGGGAGATGAGCAGTTCTTC
>TRBV2|TRBJ2-7|-|-
CASSTGYEQYF
TGTGCCAGCAGTACAGGGTACGAGCAGTACTTC
>TRBV9|TRBJ1-2|-|once
CATGGGAHYGYTF
TGTGCCACGGGGGGGGGCGCACACTATGGCTACACCTTC
>TRBV15|TRBJ2-3|-|-
CATSRAETDTQYF
TGTGCCACCAGCAGAGCAGAAACAGATACGCAGTATTTT